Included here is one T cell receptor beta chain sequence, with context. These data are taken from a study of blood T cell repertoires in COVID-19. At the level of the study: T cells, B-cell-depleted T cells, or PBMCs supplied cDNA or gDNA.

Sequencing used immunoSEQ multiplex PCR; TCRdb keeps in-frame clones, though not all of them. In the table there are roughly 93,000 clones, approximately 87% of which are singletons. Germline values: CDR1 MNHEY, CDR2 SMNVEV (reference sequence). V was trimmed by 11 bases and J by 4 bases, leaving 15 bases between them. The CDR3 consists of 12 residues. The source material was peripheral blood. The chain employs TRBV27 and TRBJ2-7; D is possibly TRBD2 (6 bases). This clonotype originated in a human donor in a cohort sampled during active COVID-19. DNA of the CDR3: TGTGCCTCTGCCCGGGGGAGTTACGAGCAGTACTTC. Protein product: CASARGSYEQYF.